A selection of T cell receptor beta chains follows, all from one sample in a study of PD-L1 blockade in urothelial cancer. The protocol was immunoSEQ multiplex PCR, while the TCRdb copy is restricted to in-frame clones and leaves out a portion. The data contain roughly 49,000 clones, 70% to 90% of them seen just once; the ten biggest clones take up roughly 8.2%. The sequencing used PBMCs, collected around atezolizumab (anti-PD-L1) treatment. The receptor set was obtained from a man aged 60-69 years with urothelial cancer. Each CDR3 is given with its conserved first and last residue. A D gene is named only where the DNA matches it firmly. Clone size is given for some rows only: seen once, a few or many times, or a class if the clone is expanded.

D gene	J gene	clone size	V gene	CDR3 length	CDR3 protein	CDR3 DNA
TRBD2	TRBJ2-1	once	TRBV5-1	18	CASSLRLAGGPVLNEQFF	TGCGCCAGCAGCTTGAGGCTAGCGGGGGGCCCTGTTCTCAATGAGCAGTTCTTC
-	TRBJ2-7	-	TRBV30	12	CAWSFRPYEQYF	TGTGCCTGGAGTTTCAGGCCCTACGAGCAGTACTTC
-	TRBJ1-5	-	TRBV16	15	CASSQSGVGNQPQHF	TGTGCCAGCAGCCAATCAGGGGTTGGCAATCAGCCCCAGCATTTT
-	TRBJ2-7	-	TRBV6-1	15	CASRPTGHETYEQYF	TGTGCCAGCAGACCTACGGGACATGAGACCTACGAGCAGTACTTC
-	TRBJ1-1	-	TRBV2	17	CASSEGMGKGENTEAFF	TGTGCCAGCAGTGAAGGAATGGGGAAGGGGGAAAACACTGAAGCTTTCTTT
-	TRBJ1-1	once	TRBV7-3	13	CASSLAGRTEAFF	TGTGCCAGCAGCTTGGCAGGGCGCACTGAAGCTTTCTTT
TRBD2	TRBJ2-7	-	TRBV6-1	18	CASSEGLAGRKLTYEQYF	TGTGCCAGCAGTGAAGGGCTAGCGGGGCGAAAATTAACCTACGAGCAGTACTTC
-	TRBJ2-3	-	TRBV5-1	15	CASSFTGGGTDTQYF	TGCGCCAGCAGCTTTACAGGTGGGGGCACAGATACGCAGTATTTT
-	TRBJ1-2	once	TRBV7-2	14	CASSLAGQAYGYTF	TGTGCCAGCAGCTTAGCTGGCCAGGCCTATGGCTACACCTTC
TRBD2	TRBJ2-5	-	TRBV25-1	16	CASSDPRSGGQETQYF	TGTGCCAGCAGTGACCCGAGGAGCGGGGGACAAGAGACCCAGTACTTC
TRBD2	TRBJ2-1	-	TRBV6-1	14	CATFVFRGENEQFF	TGTGCCACCTTCGTCTTCCGGGGGGAGAATGAGCAGTTCTTC
-	TRBJ2-7	-	TRBV11-2	16	CASSLDQGPRNFEQYF	TGTGCCAGCAGCTTAGATCAGGGTCCGCGGAATTTCGAGCAGTACTTC
-	TRBJ1-2	-	TRBV4-3	14	CASSRGGSNYGYTF	TGCGCCAGCAGCCGTGGAGGCAGTAACTATGGCTACACCTTC
-	TRBJ1-1	-	TRBV6-4	13	CASSTEENTEAFF	TGTGCCAGCAGTACGGAGGAGAACACTGAAGCTTTCTTT
TRBD1	TRBJ2-5	-	TRBV7-9	13	CASSLQGVETQYF	TGTGCCAGCAGCCTTCAGGGGGTAGAGACCCAGTACTTC
-	TRBJ2-7	-	TRBV9	13	CASSVDISYEQYF	TGTGCCAGCAGCGTAGATATCTCCTACGAGCAGTACTTC
-	TRBJ2-5	-	TRBV7-3	14	CASSTGTAGETQYF	TGTGCCAGCAGCACAGGGACCGCCGGAGAGACCCAGTACTTC
-	TRBJ2-7	-	TRBV4-2	15	CASSNPIRGTYEQYF	TGTGCCAGCAGCAATCCAATCAGGGGCACGTACGAGCAGTACTTC
TRBD1	TRBJ2-7	-	TRBV4-1	16	CASSQALSGQSYEQYF	TGCGCCAGCAGCCAAGCTCTCTCGGGACAGTCCTACGAGCAGTACTTC
TRBD2	TRBJ2-1	-	TRBV10-3	13	CAISPGTSNEQFF	TGTGCCATCAGTCCCGGGACTAGCAATGAGCAGTTCTTC
-	TRBJ1-4	-	TRBV2	13	CASTVDRGEKLFF	TGTGCCAGCACCGTGGACAGAGGCGAAAAACTGTTTTTT
-	TRBJ1-3	once	TRBV9	12	CASSIRGDTIYF	TGTGCCAGCAGCATCCGGGGTGACACCATATATTTT
TRBD1	TRBJ1-3	once	TRBV4-2	17	CASSHPQPDREQNTIYF	TGTGCCAGCAGCCACCCCCAACCGGACAGGGAACAAAACACCATATATTTT
-	TRBJ2-2	medium-sized	TRBV6-6	12	CASNYFTGELFF	TGTGCCAGCAACTACTTCACCGGGGAGCTGTTTTTT